A single sample gave rise to the 16 T cell receptor beta chains below, sequenced in a study of lymphopenia after photon versus proton radiotherapy. Data came from immunoSEQ multiplex PCR; TCRdb stores just in-frame clones and leaves some out. Among about 18,000 clones listed, 92% were seen once. This material consisted of peripheral blood, taken from a patient treated with photon-based radiotherapy. The receptors shown here come from a woman between 35 and 50 years old with cholangiocarcinoma.

A single count supports this clone. The genes are TRBV2 and TRBJ2-3; D assignment may be TRBD1 or TRBD2 (6 bases each). V lost 5 bases, J lost 2 bases, and 14 bases lay in between. CDR1 is SNHLY, CDR2 FYNNEI, per germline. This CDR3 contains 15 residues. The CDR3 DNA reads TGTGCCAGCAGTCCCGGGGGCGTTTTCACAGATACGCAGTATTTT. This sequence encodes CASSPGGVFTDTQYF.

The chain links TRBV9 to TRBJ1-1; 9 nucleotides align to TRBD1. Germline-derived CDR1 and CDR2 are SGDLS and YYNGEE. The V and J ends lost 7 bases and 4 bases, in that order; junction bases with no gene match: 8. CDR3 length equals 14 residues. The CDR3 DNA reads TGTGCCAGCGGAACAGGGGGCGCATCCACTGAAGCTTTCTTT. This sequence encodes CASGTGGASTEAFF.

The DNA for the CDR3 is TGTGCCTGGAGTTTGCAGGGTAGGATCGGGGAGCTGTTTTTT. It specifies CAWSLQGRIGELFF. This chain connects TRBV30 to TRBJ2-2, with D maybe TRBD1 (5 bases). Germline V gives CDR1 GTSNPN, CDR2 SVGIG (reference sequence). Between the trimmed V and J ends, which lost 2 bases and 7 bases, there was a span of 14 bases. The CDR3 contains 14 residues. Combining the CDR3 with reference TRBV30 and TRBJ2-2 gives the whole variable domain SQTIHQWPATLVQPVGSPLSLECTVEGTSNPNLYWYRQAAGRGLQLLFYSVGIGQISSEVPQNLSASRPQDRQFILSSKKLLLSDSGFYLCAWSLQGRIGELFFGEGSRLTVL.

This chain connects TRBV29-1 to TRBJ2-2, with D hard to call. V shed 7 bases and J shed 3 bases, with 15 bases lying between them. The germline gives CDR1 SQVTM, CDR2 ANQGSEA. This CDR3 has 14 residues. This CDR3 is CSAFKPPDTGELFF. The CDR3 nucleotides read TGCAGCGCCTTCAAACCCCCTGACACCGGGGAGCTGTTTTTT.

The chain employs TRBV7-3 and TRBJ2-3; D unclear. This CDR3 comprises 14 residues. CDR1 and CDR2 (germline): SGHTA, FQGTGA. V lost 1 base and J 6 bases, leaving 11 bases between the germline ends. The CDR3: CASSLNDGMDTQYF. CDR3 nucleotide sequence: TGTGCCAGCAGCTTAAATGATGGGATGGATACGCAGTATTTT.

The chain employs TRBV27 and TRBJ1-3; D gene uncertain. The CDR3 covers 18 residues. Germline CDR1 MNHEY, CDR2 SMNVEV (reference sequence). The germline V and J ends were trimmed by 6 bases and 0 bases, with 21 bases remaining between them. CDR3 nucleotides: TGTGCCAGCAGCCCCACGGCGGGCAGCCTATTCTCTGGAAACACCATATATTTT. Protein: CASSPTAGSLFSGNTIYF.

The chain carries TRBV14 and TRBJ2-5; D ambiguous. Germline values: CDR1 SGHDN, CDR2 FVKESK. Trimming took off 0 bases at V and 2 bases at J, with 16 bases between the two ends. The CDR3 spans 17 residues. The CDR3 nucleotides are TGTGCCAGCAGCCAAGATCCTGCCAGGACGTGGCAAGAGACCCAGTACTTC. The encoded protein is CASSQDPARTWQETQYF.

V and J are TRBV5-4 and TRBJ2-5; D remains ambiguous. CDR1 is SGHNT, CDR2 YYREEE, per germline (reference sequence). The CDR3 consists of 11 residues. V lost 5 bases and J lost 0, with 2 bases in between. Here the CDR3 reads CASSYQETQYF. The CDR3 region has the DNA TGTGCCAGCAGTTACCAAGAGACCCAGTACTTC.

The chain carries TRBV6-1 and TRBJ2-7; D tentatively fits TRBD1 or TRBD2 (6 bases each). Trimming took off 4 bases at V and 7 bases at J, with 17 bases between the two ends. The CDR3 extends over 14 amino acids. Germline-derived CDR1 and CDR2 are MNHNS and SASEGT. CDR3 residues: CASSVATTGREQYF. For the CDR3, the DNA is TGTGCCAGCAGTGTAGCTACTACAGGGAGGGAGCAGTACTTC.

The gene calls are TRBV5-1 and TRBJ2-3; 8 bases align to TRBD1. Trimming cost V 4 bases and J 1 base; bases outside gene matches: 2. The CDR3 is made up of 14 amino acids. Germline V lookup: CDR1 SGHRS, CDR2 YFSETQ. Here the CDR3 reads CASSMTGGTDTQYF. The CDR3 bases are TGCGCCAGCAGCATGACAGGGGGCACAGATACGCAGTATTTT.

This clone was counted only a few times. This CDR3 is CASRDGGWGPKDTQYF. The CDR3 DNA follows: TGTGCCAGCAGGGACGGAGGGTGGGGGCCGAAGGATACGCAGTATTTT. The V gene is TRBV7-2, the J gene TRBJ2-3, with D possibly being TRBD1 or TRBD2 (6 bases each). Trimming took off 6 bases at V and 6 bases at J, with 22 bases between the two ends. Germline loops: CDR1 SGHTA, CDR2 FQGNSA. The CDR3 loop spans 16 amino acids.

CDR3 residues: CASSYKGYGYTF. The CDR3 region has the DNA TGTGCCAGCAGTTACAAGGGCTATGGCTACACCTTC. This chain links TRBV6-5 with TRBJ1-2; D is unclear. V lost 2 bases and J lost 4, with 5 bases in between. CDR1 is MNHEY and CDR2 is SVGAGI in the germline V gene. The CDR3 spans 12 residues.

The V gene is TRBV21-1, the J gene TRBJ2-7; the DNA was not compared with TRBD2, the D call given in the table. TRBV21-1 counts as a pseudogene. The CDR3 loop spans 17 amino acids. For the CDR3, the DNA is TGTGCCAGCAGCAAAATGTGGGGGCGGCGGGAGAGGAACGAGCAGTACTTC. Protein: CASSKMWGRRERNEQYF.

CDR3 coding DNA: TGTGCCTTGGGGACAGGACCCTCTGGAAACACCATATATTTT. Translated, it gives CALGTGPSGNTIYF. This chain links TRBV30 with TRBJ1-3; 8 bases agree with TRBD1. This CDR3 is built from 14 residues. V was pared by 7 bases and J by 0 bases, with 5 bases of the junction left unmatched. CDR1 and CDR2 (germline): GTSNPN, SVGIG (reference sequence).

The chain is built from TRBV7-9 and TRBJ1-4; D not certain. Germline values: CDR1 SEHNR, CDR2 FQNEAQ (reference sequence). Trimming stripped 2 bases from V and 0 bases from J, with 10 bases between. This CDR3 is 16 amino acids long. The CDR3 DNA reads TGTGCCAGCAGCTTACCGGAATCTGCAACTAATGAAAAACTGTTTTTT. This gives the protein CASSLPESATNEKLFF.

Here the CDR3 DNA reads TGTGCCAGCAGTGAAGCGCAAGGTATCGGGGAGCTGTTTTTT. As protein: CASSEAQGIGELFF. The V call is TRBV2, the J call TRBJ2-2; D is unresolved. The germline CDR1 and CDR2 sequences are SNHLY and FYNNEI. The CDR3 covers 14 residues. The ends were cut back, 0 bases at V and 7 bases at J, with 9 bases in the middle.